The source of this T cell receptor (beta chain) is a study of blood T cell repertoires in COVID-19. Study-level information: In each case, the material was cDNA or gDNA derived from T cells, B-cell-depleted T cells, or PBMCs.

Assay used: immunoSEQ multiplex PCR; TCRdb lists only in-frame clones, some missing. The sample has about 140,000 clones; 76% are singletons. V was pared by 4 bases and J by 5 bases, with 6 bases of the junction left unmatched. Germline CDR1 reads LNHDA; CDR2 reads SQIVND (reference sequence). CDR3 length equals 14 residues. Specimen: peripheral blood. V gene TRBV19 combines with J gene TRBJ1-2; 8 positions agree with TRBD1. The TCR comes from a woman aged 80 or over with active or convalescent COVID-19. In DNA form, the CDR3 reads TGTGCCAGTAGTAAACGGGACAGGCAGTATGGCTACACCTTC. Amino acids: CASSKRDRQYGYTF.